This T cell receptor beta chain was identified in a study of blood T cell repertoires in COVID-19. Overall study: T cells, B-cell-depleted T cells, or PBMCs provided the cDNA or gDNA that served as material.

Method: immunoSEQ multiplex PCR; TCRdb's copy keeps in-frame clones and lacks some. This sample yields more than 200,000 clones, of which around 80% are seen a single time; under 4.5% belongs to the top ten. Germline V CDR1 and CDR2: LGHDT, YNNKEL (reference sequence). Trimming took off 2 bases at V and 6 bases at J, with 10 bases between the two ends. The CDR3 covers 13 residues. Clinical history as reported by participants underpinned cohort assignment. The sample consisted of PBMCs or T cells enriched from blood (not recorded which). The gene calls are TRBV3-1 (or the pseudogene TRBV3-2) and TRBJ1-1; D not certain. The sequence was obtained from a man aged 30 to 39 with acute COVID-19. CDR3 DNA sequence: TGTGCCAGCAGCCAAAGCTGGAGTCCTGAAGCTTTCTTT. This gives the protein CASSQSWSPEAFF.